Below, 23 T cell receptor beta chains from the same sample are listed, as sequenced in a study of blood T cell repertoires in COVID-19. Profiling relied on immunoSEQ multiplex PCR, and the TCRdb table lists in-frame clones only, not all of them. In the table there are nearly 45,000 clones, roughly 87% of which are singletons. The sequenced sample consisted of peripheral blood. These receptors were taken from a woman older than 75 in a cohort sampled during active or convalescent COVID-19.

The V gene is TRBV5-1, the J gene TRBJ1-1; D not certain. V lost 1 base and J lost 4, with 5 bases in between. This CDR3 is built from 12 residues. The germline gives CDR1 SGHRS, CDR2 YFSETQ. The CDR3 loop is CASSLPSTEAFF. The CDR3 nucleotides are TGCGCCAGCAGCTTGCCCAGCACTGAAGCTTTCTTT.

The V call is TRBV5-5, the J call TRBJ1-1; the D gene is possibly TRBD1 (6 bases). V shed 2 bases and J shed 0 bases, with 8 bases lying between them. Germline loops: CDR1 SGHKS, CDR2 YYEKEE (reference sequence). This CDR3 is 14 amino acids long. The CDR3 loop reads CASSLGGLNTEAFF. The CDR3 DNA is TGTGCCAGCAGCTTAGGGGGATTGAACACTGAAGCTTTCTTT.

The chain is built from TRBV7-2 and TRBJ2-5; 11 bases are a match to TRBD1. The CDR3 has 14 residues. V lost 3 bases and J lost 5; bases outside the gene matches: 2. In germline, CDR1 is SGHTA, CDR2 FQGNSA. The CDR3 loop reads CASSLDRGHETQYF. In nucleotides, the CDR3 is TGTGCCAGCAGCTTGGACAGGGGGCATGAGACCCAGTACTTC.

The chain uses TRBV10-3 and TRBJ1-4; 7 bases agree with TRBD1. The CDR3 loop spans 14 amino acids. Germline CDR1 is ENHRY and CDR2 is SYGVKD. In nucleotides, the CDR3 is TGTGCTACGTGGGCAGGGGGAACTAATGAAAAACTGTTTTTT. It yields the protein CATWAGGTNEKLFF.

The chain couples TRBV19 to TRBJ1-5; D is unresolved. V shed 6 bases and J shed 9 bases, with 21 bases lying between them. The CDR3 loop spans 15 amino acids. Germline V gene lookup returns CDR1 LNHDA and CDR2 SQIVND (reference sequence). The CDR3 is CASRARPSDLPPQHF. The CDR3 DNA reads TGTGCCAGTAGGGCGAGGCCCAGCGACTTACCGCCCCAGCATTTT. Full variable domain (remainder filled in from reference TRBV19 and TRBJ1-5): DGGITQSPKYLFRKEGQNVTLSCEQNLNHDAMYWYRQDPGQGLRLIYYSQIVNDFQKGDIAEGYSVSREKKESFPLTVTSAQKNPTAFYLCASRARPSDLPPQHFGDGTRLSIL.

The sample holds a few counts of this clone. The same CDR3 also results from other DNA sequences found in this sample. CDR3 sequence reads: CASSLSRPDTQYF. CDR3 bases: TGTGCCAGCAGTTTATCGAGGCCAGATACGCAGTATTTT. The gene calls are TRBV27 and TRBJ2-3; D gene uncertain. CDR3 length equals 13 residues. Trimming took off 0 bases at V and 4 bases at J, with 5 bases between the two ends. CDR1 is MNHEY and CDR2 is SMNVEV in the germline V gene (reference sequence).

This clone is deemed medium-sized. The chain employs TRBV29-1 and TRBJ2-7; 8 bases fit TRBD2. Germline assignment: CDR1 SQVTM and CDR2 ANQGSEA. The V and J ends lost 0 bases and 4 bases, in that order; junction bases with no gene match: 11. The CDR3 sequence is 16 residues long. CDR3 DNA: TGCAGCGTTGAAGAGCAGGGACGGGGGGGTACGTACGAGCAGTACTTC. Translation gives CSVEEQGRGGTYEQYF.

J is TRBJ1-5 and V is TRBV5-8, with no clear D. The ends were cut back, 0 bases at V and 4 bases at J, with 5 bases in the middle. This CDR3 has 13 residues. Germline lookup yields CDR1 SGHTS and CDR2 YDEGEE. The CDR3 nucleotides are TGTGCCAGCAGCTTGGACAAAAATCAGCCCCAGCATTTT. It translates to CASSLDKNQPQHF. Supplemented by reference TRBV5-8 and TRBJ1-5, the full variable domain reads EAGVTQSPTHLIKTRGQQATLRCSPISGHTSVYWYQQALGLGLQFLLWYDEGEERNRGNFPPRFSGRQFPNYSSELNVNALELEDSALYLCASSLDKNQPQHFGDGTRLSIL.

The rearrangement links TRBV12-3 or TRBV12-4 to TRBJ2-1; D uncertain. V was shortened by 4 bases and J by 7 bases, with 11 bases between the two germline ends. CDR3 length equals 13 residues. The chain's CDR3 is CASSSRFGNEQFF. The CDR3 DNA follows: TGTGCCAGCAGTTCCCGCTTCGGGAATGAGCAGTTCTTC.

The chain links TRBV20-1 to TRBJ2-2, with 7 bases fitting TRBD2. V lost 3 bases, J lost 6 bases, and 1 base stayed unmatched. The CDR3 spans 12 residues. In germline, CDR1 is DFQATT, CDR2 SNEGSKA (reference sequence). This CDR3 reads CSASGGAGELFF. The CDR3 DNA reads as TGCAGTGCTAGTGGGGGGGCCGGGGAGCTGTTTTTT.

The chain has TRBV4-3 and TRBJ2-7; weak D call: TRBD2 (6 bases). Trimming took off 0 bases at V and 0 bases at J, with 12 bases between the two ends. The CDR3 runs to 16 residues. Germline V gives CDR1 LGHNA, CDR2 YSLEER. The CDR3 coding sequence is TGCGCCAGCAGCCAAGATATTACCGGGGGCTCCTACGAGCAGTACTTC. Encoded protein: CASSQDITGGSYEQYF.

The rearrangement joins TRBV18 to TRBJ1-6; D may be TRBD1 (5 bases). Germline CDR1 reads KGHSH; CDR2 reads LQKENI. The length of the CDR3 is 14 residues. V was shortened by 4 bases and J by 7 bases, with 11 bases between the two germline ends. CDR3 coding DNA: TGTGCCAGCTCACTACAGGATTTGAATTCACCCCTCCACTTT. The encoded protein is CASSLQDLNSPLHF. The entire variable domain, with the rest obtained from reference TRBV18 and TRBJ1-6, is as follows: NAGVMQNPRHLVRRRGQEARLRCSPMKGHSHVYWYRQLPEEGLKFMVYLQKENIIDESGMPKERFSAEFPKEGPSILRIQQVVRGDSAAYFCASSLQDLNSPLHFGNGTRLTVT.

The chain joins TRBV7-2 to TRBJ2-1, with 13 bases fitting TRBD2. Germline CDR1 is SGHTA and CDR2 is FQGNSA. Trimming removed 10 bases from V and 7 bases from J; junction bases left unmatched: 7. The CDR3 runs to 14 residues. The CDR3: CATGLAGVGNEQFF. CDR3 in DNA: TGTGCCACTGGACTAGCGGGAGTGGGTAATGAGCAGTTCTTC.

The chain has TRBV27 and TRBJ1-6, with D unclear. The germline V and J ends were trimmed by 6 bases and 7 bases, with 10 bases remaining between them. Germline loops: CDR1 MNHEY, CDR2 SMNVEV (reference sequence). This CDR3 is built from 13 residues. The CDR3 loop reads CASSVGWNSPLHF. CDR3 DNA sequence: TGTGCCAGCAGCGTGGGCTGGAATTCACCCCTCCACTTT.

This clone appeared a few times. The CDR3 loop reads CASSLNRNTEAFF. CDR3 sequence (DNA): TGTGCCAGCAGCTTAAATAGGAACACTGAAGCTTTCTTT. The chain links TRBV7-2 to TRBJ1-1; the D is unclear. Trimming took off 2 bases at V and 1 base at J, with 5 bases between the two ends. Germline-derived CDR1 and CDR2 are SGHTA and FQGNSA. This CDR3 has 13 amino acids.

The chain uses TRBV5-6 and TRBJ2-7; a weak D match, TRBD2 (6 bases). Germline CDR1 reads SGHDT; CDR2 reads YYEEEE. This CDR3 has 14 amino acids. Trimming removed 4 bases from V and 2 bases from J, with 13 bases in between. CDR3 amino acids: CASSLMPGAYEQYF. CDR3 DNA sequence: TGTGCCAGCAGCCTGATGCCGGGGGCCTACGAGCAGTACTTC.

The genes are TRBV7-9 and TRBJ1-5; 12 positions agree with TRBD1. The CDR3 spans 16 residues. Trimming took 5 bases from V and 7 from J; bases not matched to a gene: 9. CDR1 and CDR2 from the germline V gene are SEHNR and FQNEAQ (reference sequence). The chain's CDR3 is CASSPKRDRGRQPQHF. For the CDR3, the DNA is TGTGCCAGCAGCCCGAAACGGGACAGGGGGCGACAGCCCCAGCATTTT.

This chain links TRBV7-2 with TRBJ2-3; TRBD2 agrees at 12 bases. In germline, CDR1 is SGHTA, CDR2 FQGNSA. CDR3 size: 16 residues. V lost 1 base to trimming and J lost 3 bases; unmatched junction nucleotides: 2. DNA of the CDR3: TGTGCCAGCAGCTTAGGACTAGCGGGAGCTACAGATACGCAGTATTTT. Its translation: CASSLGLAGATDTQYF.

This clone was observed a few times. The V gene is TRBV6-5, the J gene TRBJ2-2; the D gene is possibly TRBD1 (5 bases). CDR1 is MNHEY and CDR2 is SVGAGI in the germline V gene. The CDR3 is made up of 15 amino acids. V gave up 2 bases and J gave up 4 bases, with 11 bases separating them. CDR3 coding DNA: TGTGCCAGCAGTTACCCCCGGCAGGGCACCGGGGAGCTGTTTTTT. This sequence encodes CASSYPRQGTGELFF.

This sequence joins TRBV9 and TRBJ2-6, with TRBD1 matching over 11 bases. The CDR3 is 18 residues long. Germline CDR1 reads SGDLS; CDR2 reads YYNGEE. The J segment lost 1 base and the V segment lost 4 bases, leaving 7 bases of the junction unmatched. The CDR3, as DNA: TGTGCCAGCAGCCCGGGACAGGGGGTAGCATCTGGGGCCAACGTCCTGACTTTC. It is translated as CASSPGQGVASGANVLTF. Variable domain in full (rest from reference TRBV9 and TRBJ2-6): DSGVTQTPKHLITATGQRVTLRCSPRSGDLSVYWYQQSLDQGLQFLIQYYNGEERAKGNILERFSAQQFPDLHSELNLSSLELGDSALYFCASSPGQGVASGANVLTFGAGSRLTVL.

The J gene is TRBJ1-5, the V gene TRBV6-1; D is ambiguous. Trimming cost V 2 bases and J 5 bases, with 10 bases left between them. The CDR3 runs 14 residues. Germline CDR1 MNHNS, CDR2 SASEGT. The CDR3 loop is CASSESQDYQPQHF. The CDR3, as DNA: TGTGCCAGCAGTGAAAGTCAGGACTATCAGCCCCAGCATTTT.

This clone was detected only once. The chain carries TRBV6-2 or TRBV6-3 and TRBJ2-5; D gene uncertain. V shed 1 base and J shed 5 bases, with 5 bases lying between them. CDR1 and CDR2 from the germline V gene are MNHEY and SVGEGT. CDR3 size: 12 residues. The CDR3 DNA reads as TGTGCCAGCAGTTACTATCAGGAGACCCAGTACTTC. Its protein product is CASSYYQETQYF.

The V and J genes are TRBV7-2 and TRBJ1-5; the D is unclear. Trimming removed 1 base at V and 3 bases at J, with 7 bases between. From germline, CDR1 is SGHTA and CDR2 FQGNSA. This CDR3 is 14 amino acids long. The CDR3 DNA reads as TGTGCCAGCAGCTTAGTAGGAGACAATCAGCCCCAGCATTTT. Translated, it gives CASSLVGDNQPQHF.